Following are 10 T cell receptor beta chains from one sample sequenced in a study of a mutant IDH1 vaccine in newly diagnosed glioma. Sample time point: baseline, week 1 (first vaccination visit). Sample treatment: pre-vaccination baseline after standard-of-care therapy. Using immunoSEQ multiplex PCR, the repertoire was profiled, and TCRdb retains in-frame clones only, with some absent. The repertoire holds about 59,000 clones, with more than 85% as singletons. Sequences were derived from PBMCs, sampled from a glioma patient treated with radiotherapy, temozolomide or both. Receptors were obtained from a man aged 50 or older with glioma.

The rearrangement joins TRBV19 to TRBJ2-1; TRBD1 matches at 11 bases. With 6 bases clipped from V and 10 bases from J, the junction kept 11 bases outside the gene matches. Germline-derived CDR1 and CDR2 are LNHDA and SQIVND (reference sequence). The CDR3 runs to 15 residues. The CDR3 DNA reads as TGTGCCAGTAGAGGGTGGGACAGGGGGGCCCAGGAGCAGTTCTTC. Encoded protein: CASRGWDRGAQEQFF.

V is TRBV10-3 and J is TRBJ2-3, with D hard to call. Between the trimmed V and J ends, which lost 0 bases and 5 bases, there was a span of 3 bases. Per the germline V gene, CDR1 is ENHRY and CDR2 is SYGVKD. The CDR3 has 12 amino acids. CDR3 sequence (DNA): TGTGCCATCAGTGAGTCAGGAGATACGCAGTATTTT. Translation gives CAISESGDTQYF.

This chain joins TRBV29-1 and TRBJ1-2; tentatively, D is TRBD1 (6 bases). The CDR3 has 13 residues. The V gene's germline CDR1 is SQVTM and CDR2 ANQGSEA. V was trimmed by 6 bases and J by 4 bases, leaving 15 bases between them. The CDR3 protein is CSVGGGQGYGYTF. The CDR3 DNA reads as TGCAGCGTGGGTGGGGGGCAAGGCTATGGCTACACCTTC. Filled out from reference TRBV29-1 and TRBJ1-2, the complete variable domain reads SAVISQKPSRDICQRGTSLTIQCQVDSQVTMMFWYRQQPGQSLTLIATANQGSEATYESGFVIDKFPISRPNLTFSTLTVSNMSPEDSSIYLCSVGGGQGYGYTFGSGTRLTVV.

The chain employs TRBV5-1 and TRBJ2-1; 13 bases are shared with TRBD2. CDR1 is SGHRS and CDR2 is YFSETQ in the germline V gene. J was trimmed by 3 bases and V by 0 bases; bases with no gene match: 0. This CDR3 contains 16 residues. CDR3 DNA sequence: TGCGCCAGCAGCTTGGGGACTAGCGGGAGCTACAATGAGCAGTTCTTC. Protein: CASSLGTSGSYNEQFF.

This chain joins TRBV7-9 and TRBJ1-1, with D unresolved. The CDR3 consists of 11 residues. V was pared by 5 bases and J by 3 bases, with 4 bases between. Germline V gene data show CDR1 as SEHNR and CDR2 as FQNEAQ (reference sequence). For the CDR3, the DNA is TGTGCCAGCAGCCAGGACACTGAAGCTTTCTTT. Amino acids: CASSQDTEAFF.

CDR3 sequence (DNA): TGTGCCAGCAGCCCTGGGGCCGGGGAGCTGTTTTTT. Translated, it gives CASSPGAGELFF. This chain uses TRBV7-3 with TRBJ2-2; D not resolved. Looked up from germline, CDR1 is SGHTA and CDR2 is FQGTGA. This CDR3 spans 12 amino acids. The V end lost 5 bases, the J end lost 6 bases, and 7 bases lay between the germline ends.

This clone appeared a single time. This chain connects TRBV6-1 to TRBJ2-5, with 8 positions matching TRBD1. Trimming removed 4 bases from V and 1 base from J; junction bases left unmatched: 5. Germline values: CDR1 MNHNS, CDR2 SASEGT. This CDR3 is 15 amino acids long. CDR3: CASSAQGAGQETQYF. The CDR3 nucleotides read TGTGCCAGCAGTGCCCAGGGGGCTGGCCAAGAGACCCAGTACTTC.

This clone showed up just once. The chain is built from TRBV2 and TRBJ2-3, with a weak D call TRBD2 (5 bases). Germline CDR1 SNHLY, CDR2 FYNNEI. The CDR3 extends over 15 amino acids. Trimming took off 7 bases at V and 0 bases at J, with 14 bases between the two ends. DNA of the CDR3: TGTGCCAGCAAACCCGGAGGCTTTAGCACAGATACGCAGTATTTT. Its protein product is CASKPGGFSTDTQYF. Complete variable domain (other parts from reference TRBV2 and TRBJ2-3): EPEVTQTPSHQVTQMGQEVILRCVPISNHLYFYWYRQILGQKVEFLVSFYNNEISEKSEIFDDQFSVERPDGSNFTLKIRSTKLEDSAMYFCASKPGGFSTDTQYFGPGTRLTVL.

The chain carries TRBV10-3 and TRBJ2-3; D remains ambiguous. The CDR3 is made up of 16 amino acids. The V end lost 2 bases, the J end lost 0 bases, and 12 bases lay between the germline ends. Germline V gives CDR1 ENHRY, CDR2 SYGVKD. The CDR3 reads CAISEARKLSTDTQYF. The CDR3, as DNA: TGTGCCATCAGTGAGGCAAGGAAATTGAGCACAGATACGCAGTATTTT.

The gene calls are TRBV4-2 and TRBJ2-7, with D perhaps TRBD1 or TRBD2 (5 bases each). From germline, CDR1 is LGHNA and CDR2 YNFKEQ. The CDR3 loop spans 14 amino acids. Trimming removed 4 bases at V and 0 bases at J, with 10 bases between. This chain's CDR3 is CASSLGTSSYEQYF. For the CDR3, the DNA is TGTGCCAGCAGCCTGGGGACGAGCTCCTACGAGCAGTACTTC.